A selection of T cell receptor beta chains follows, all from one sample in a study of T-cell reconstitution after alpha-beta-depleted transplantation in children. TCRdb itself ran the PCR reads through MiXCR, one entry per CDR3 protein. The sample lists a few hundred thousand distinct CDR3 sequences, about 8.8% seen once, with about 5% in the top ten. The sample was PBMCs from the stem cell graft donor, taken from the stem cell graft. Every receptor here comes from a human donor who donated a stem cell graft to a child with SCID. Both conserved end residues are part of each CDR3. Fields, in order: V gene, D gene, J gene, clone size, CDR3 DNA, CDR3 protein. A D gene is named only where the DNA matches it firmly. Clone size is given for some rows only: seen once, a few or many times, or a class if the clone is expanded.

>TRBV6-5|NA|TRBJ2-3|NA
TGTGCCAGCGGATGGGGGTCAGATACGCAGTATTTT
CASGWGSDTQYF
>TRBV5-1|TRBD2|TRBJ2-3|many
TGCGCCAGCAGCGCGGGACTAGCAAGGACAGATACGCAGTATTTT
CASSAGLARTDTQYF
>TRBV7-9|NA|TRBJ1-6|NA
TGTGCCAGCAGCTTAACGGGGGCGGGGAATTCACCCCTCCACTTT
CASSLTGAGNSPLHF
>TRBV5-1|NA|TRBJ2-3|many
TGCGCCAGCAGCTTGGGGGACGACACAGATACGCAGTATTTT
CASSLGDDTDTQYF
>TRBV11-2|NA|TRBJ2-5|NA
TGTGCCAGCAGCTTAGTAACGCCGGGAGCGGAGACCCAGTACTTC
CASSLVTPGAETQYF
>TRBV6-2/TRBV6-3|NA|TRBJ1-4|many
TGTGCCAGCAGTCCCGAGGTTGCCGCTAATGAAAAACTGTTTTTT
CASSPEVAANEKLFF
>TRBV7-9|NA|TRBJ1-6|many
TGTGCCAGCAGCTTAGCGTTAAATTCACCCCTCCACTTT
CASSLALNSPLHF
>TRBV19|NA|TRBJ1-6|many
TGTGCCAGTGGGGTCTCCTATAATTCACCCCTCCACTTT
CASGVSYNSPLHF
>TRBV20-1|TRBD2|TRBJ2-1|many
TGCAGTGCTAGGAGGGTGTGGTCCAGCGGGGGGAGGGATGAGCAGTTCTTC
CSARRVWSSGGRDEQFF
>TRBV5-1|NA|TRBJ2-7|many
TGCGCCAGCAGCTTGTTACAACTCTCCTACGAGCAGTACTTC
CASSLLQLSYEQYF
>TRBV18|NA|TRBJ2-6|few
TGTGCCAGCTCACCACGAACGGCCTCTGGGGCCAACGTCCTGACTTTC
CASSPRTASGANVLTF
>TRBV10-3|NA|TRBJ1-2|many
TGTGCCATCAGTGAAGGGCAGAGAGGAGATGGCTACACCTTC
CAISEGQRGDGYTF
>TRBV10-3|NA|TRBJ1-1|many
TGTGCCATCAGGGACGGACAGATCGGAGCTTTCTTT
CAIRDGQIGAFF
>TRBV11-2|NA|TRBJ1-2|NA
TGTGCCAGCAGCTTATCTTTCGGCAGCAACTATGGCTACACCTTC
CASSLSFGSNYGYTF
>TRBV20-1|NA|TRBJ1-4|many
TGCAGTGCTAGCCCCCGGAGGGAATCAACTAATGAAAAACTGTTTTTT
CSASPRRESTNEKLFF
>TRBV9|NA|TRBJ1-1|many
TGTGCCAGCAGCGTAGAGGGGAAGAACACTGAAGCTTTCTTT
CASSVEGKNTEAFF
>TRBV5-1|TRBD1|TRBJ2-5|many
TGCGCCAGCAGCTCACCGGGACAGGGGATGGAGACCCAGTACTTC
CASSSPGQGMETQYF
>TRBV27|NA|TRBJ1-5|many
TGTGCCAGCAGTTCTCATCAGCCCCAGCATTTT
CASSSHQPQHF
>TRBV29-1|TRBD1|TRBJ1-1|many
TGCAGCGCAAATACAGGGGGCACTGAAGCTTTCTTT
CSANTGGTEAFF
>TRBV6-5|NA|TRBJ2-2|many
TGTGCCAGCAGTCCGAAAATCGGAGGGGGTGACGGGGAGCTGTTTTTT
CASSPKIGGGDGELFF
>TRBV7-2|NA|TRBJ1-4|many
TGTGCCAGCAGCTTAGGATTTGGGGCTAATGAAAAACTGTTTTTT
CASSLGFGANEKLFF
>TRBV7-8|NA|TRBJ1-4|many
TGTGCCAGCAGCTTAGCGGAAGGGCCGGGACAAACATTTTTT
CASSLAEGPGQTFF
>TRBV5-1|TRBD1|TRBJ2-5|many
TGCGCCAGCAGCTACGGACAGGGAGAGACCCAGTACTTC
CASSYGQGETQYF
>TRBV20-1|NA|TRBJ1-2|many
TGCAGTGCTATGACCGGGGCCGTATTAGGCTACACCTTC
CSAMTGAVLGYTF
>TRBV15|TRBD1|TRBJ1-2|many
TGTGCCACCAGCAGAGAGGACAGGGGGTCCAATGGCTACACCTTC
CATSREDRGSNGYTF
>TRBV19|NA|TRBJ1-5|NA
TGTGCCAGTAGTATAGTGTCGGGGGGCGCCGGCAATCAGCCCCAGCATTTT
CASSIVSGGAGNQPQHF
>TRBV2|NA|TRBJ2-3|NA
TGTGCCAGCAGTGAAGCGCTTGGGTTTGGTCCGGGAGATACGCAGTATTTT
CASSEALGFGPGDTQYF
>TRBV6-1|NA|TRBJ2-1|many
TGTGCCAGCAGTCTATACCGACATGGCGGAGAGCAGTTCTTC
CASSLYRHGGEQFF
>TRBV20-1|NA|TRBJ1-4|many
TGCAGTGCTAGCGAGGTAGCAACTAATGAAAAACTGTTTTTT
CSASEVATNEKLFF
>TRBV4-3|NA|TRBJ1-6|few
TGCGCCAGCAGCCAAGGGTTTAGGGGGAATTCACCCCTCCACTTT
CASSQGFRGNSPLHF
>TRBV5-1|NA|TRBJ1-1|many
TGCGCCAGCAGCCGGGCGGGTTGGACTGAAGCTTTCTTT
CASSRAGWTEAFF
>TRBV5-8|NA|TRBJ2-3|many
TGTGCCAGCAGCGCAAGGCCCAAGCGGCCCGCGGATACGCAGTATTTT
CASSARPKRPADTQYF
>TRBV20-1|NA|TRBJ2-7|many
TGCAGTGCTGGCCGGAATGGCAACGAGCAGTACTTC
CSAGRNGNEQYF
>TRBV29-1|NA|TRBJ1-1|few
TGCAGCGTTGGGAGTATGGGGGGCACTGAAGCTTTCTTT
CSVGSMGGTEAFF
>TRBV7-9|NA|TRBJ1-1|many
TGTGCCAGCAGCTTATGGGGGACACCGAACACTGAAGCTTTCTTT
CASSLWGTPNTEAFF
>TRBV28|TRBD2|TRBJ2-4|many
TGTGCCAGCAGTTTCTCCCCTGGACTAGCGGGGTCCAAAAACATTCAGTACTTC
CASSFSPGLAGSKNIQYF
>TRBV20-1|NA|TRBJ2-3|NA
TGCAGTGCTCCCGGACAGAGCACAGATACGCAGTATTTT
CSAPGQSTDTQYF
>TRBV5-1|TRBD1|TRBJ2-1|many
TGCGCCAGCAGCAGGGGGACAGGAGTATACAATGAGCAGTTCTTC
CASSRGTGVYNEQFF
>TRBV30|NA|TRBJ1-2|NA
TGTGCCTGGACTGGCGGTTTTTTATATGGCTACACCTTC
CAWTGGFLYGYTF
>TRBV11-2|NA|TRBJ2-5|many
TGTGCCAGCAGCTTAGGTCGGGGCCGGTACCAAGAGACCCAGTACTTC
CASSLGRGRYQETQYF
>TRBV12-3/TRBV12-4|NA|TRBJ2-3|many
TGTGCCAGCAGGACCCAGGGGACGCAGTATTTT
CASRTQGTQYF
>TRBV6-1|NA|TRBJ2-1|many
TGTGCCAGCAGAGAGGGCAGAGACAATGAGCAGTTCTTC
CASREGRDNEQFF
>TRBV10-3|NA|TRBJ1-1|many
TGTGCCATCAGGGCCCCCCTCGGGCCCCTTTTCTTT
CAIRAPLGPLFF
>TRBV3-1|NA|TRBJ1-5|many
TGTGCCAGCAGCCAAGGTTCGACAGAATGGGGAATTCAGCCCCAGCATTTT
CASSQGSTEWGIQPQHF
>TRBV28|TRBD1|TRBJ2-1|many
TGTGCCAGCAGGACCGGGGACAGGGATTACAATGAGCAGTTCTTC
CASRTGDRDYNEQFF
>TRBV12-3/TRBV12-4|TRBD1|TRBJ2-3|many
TGTGCCAGCAACCACGGGCCCGGGACAGCCAGCACAGATACGCAGTATTTT
CASNHGPGTASTDTQYF
>TRBV6-1|NA|TRBJ1-5|many
TGTGCCAGCAGTGAAGTCACAAATCAGCCCCAGCATTTT
CASSEVTNQPQHF
>TRBV6-5|NA|TRBJ1-5|many
TGTGCCAGCAGTTACTTTCTGGGGAATCAGCCCCAGCATTTT
CASSYFLGNQPQHF
>TRBV5-1|NA|TRBJ2-3|many
TGCGCCAGCAGCCGTGCCGGAGGACAATCGGATACGCAGTATTTT
CASSRAGGQSDTQYF
>TRBV5-1|NA|TRBJ2-4|many
TGCGCCAGCAGCTTGGCCGTGGGAAACATTCAGTACTTC
CASSLAVGNIQYF
>TRBV15|NA|TRBJ1-5|NA
TGTGCCACCAGCAGAGATCTACAGGTAGAGGGGCAGCCCCAGCATTTT
CATSRDLQVEGQPQHF